Sequencing of this TCR beta chain was carried out in a study of cytomegalovirus exposure and HLA in healthy donors. Across the whole study: The platform used for the 95 to 150 validation repertoires matched that of the approximately 620 first-cohort repertoires, a later analysis reported.

Study-wide findings and caveats: Altogether, about 160 TCR beta chains were recorded as cytomegalovirus-associated. In vitro checks showed that three CMV-associated chains really do target CMV antigens.

With regard to this clone: Its antigen is not known.

The donors were in the roughly 130-subject validation cohort, distinct from the approximately 730-subject first cohort. Measured with immunoSEQ multiplex PCR; TCRdb has only the in-frame clones, and not every one. The sample lists about 120,000 clones, under 90% occurring once. V dropped 2 bases and J dropped 0 bases, with 5 bases sitting between them. CDR3 length: 13 residues. Germline CDR1 reads SGHRS; CDR2 reads YFSETQ. The receptor was derived from a woman aged 25 to 39 in good health and CMV-seronegative. The chain combines TRBV5-1 with TRBJ2-5; D ambiguous. Sequences were obtained from PBMCs. CDR3 loop: CASSFYNQETQYF. In DNA, the CDR3 is TGCGCCAGCAGCTTTTACAACCAAGAGACCCAGTACTTC. The full variable domain, completed using reference TRBV5-1 and TRBJ2-5, is KAGVTQTPRYLIKTRGQQVTLSCSPISGHRSVSWYQQTPGQGLQFLFEYFSETQRNKGNFPGRFSGRQFSNSRSEMNVSTLELGDSALYLCASSFYNQETQYFGPGTRLLVL.